Sequencing of this TCR beta chain was carried out in a study of blood T cells in healthy people across ages. Healthy Caucasians from Russia aged roughly 6 to 95 served as donors. Each sample yielded at least 7 million isolated PBMCs. Primers used in a second PCR of roughly 7 to 12 cycles were a sample-barcoded 5' primer and a J-beta primer mix. MiXCR, run by TCRdb on the 5' RACE reads, gives a single entry per CDR3 protein. The sample carries approximately 1,100,000 distinct CDR3 sequences, roughly 45% recorded once. V was clipped by 5 bases and J by 9 bases; unmatched bases: 13. The CDR3 runs 15 residues. Germline CDR1 is SQVTM and CDR2 is ANQGSEA.

The origin of this receptor is a woman aged 55-69 years in good health. This chain uses TRBV29-1 with TRBJ2-1; 10 bases align to TRBD2. The sequencing sample was made of blood. CDR3 bases: TGCAGCGTTCGACCCATAGCGGGGGGCAGGGGTGAGCAGTTCTTC. It specifies CSVRPIAGGRGEQFF.